This T cell receptor (beta chain) came from a study of cytomegalovirus exposure and HLA in healthy donors. Across the study: An earlier analysis found 100 million or so unique TCR beta sequences from around 180 million T cells.

In its sample, this clone was seen once. Its antigen remains unidentified. Study-level findings and limits: A few chains tied to CMV proved CMV antigen-specific in vitro. In a later analysis, specific HLA alleles were associated with 16,000 or so TCR beta sequences at a 0.05 false discovery rate.

The CDR3 consists of 16 residues. Looked up from germline, CDR1 is LGHNA and CDR2 is YNFKEQ. V shed 0 bases and J shed 0 bases, with 11 bases lying between them. The PCR used 60 Vbeta and 13 Jbeta primers. Libraries were prepared by immunoSEQ multiplex PCR; TCRdb keeps only in-frame clonotypes and omits some of them. The data contain some 76,000 clones, roughly 82% of them singletons. The specimen was PBMCs. The TCR sequence derives from a male donor in good health and CMV-seropositive. The chain is built from TRBV4-2 and TRBJ1-2, with no clear D. For the CDR3, the DNA is TGTGCCAGCAGCCAAGATGGATGGGCTCCTAACTATGGCTACACCTTC. Protein: CASSQDGWAPNYGYTF.